One and the same sample provided the 18 T cell receptor beta chains below, sequenced in a study of technical replicates of blood from a handful of donors. TCRdb's table, derived via immunoSEQ multiplex PCR, lists solely in-frame clones and lacks some. Of more than 65,000 clones listed, about 97% are singletons. The sample taken for sequencing was T cells isolated from PBMCs. The receptors come from a human donor in good health.

CDR3 DNA sequence: TGCAGCGTTGAAGCCGGGACAGTTAATCCCTACGAGCAGTACTTC. Protein product: CSVEAGTVNPYEQYF. V gene TRBV29-1 combines with J gene TRBJ2-7; 7 bases are shared with TRBD1. Germline V gives CDR1 SQVTM, CDR2 ANQGSEA. V shed 1 base and J 2 bases; nucleotides not matched to a gene: 8. The CDR3 is made up of 15 amino acids.

The rearrangement joins TRBV5-3 to TRBJ1-1; D remains ambiguous. Being an ORF, TRBV5-3 has a function that is uncertain. With 4 bases removed from V and 1 base from J, the gap between germline ends came to 23 bases. This CDR3 region has 18 residues. The CDR3 coding sequence is TGTGCCAGAAGCCGAGGGTCAGATACCAGACAATCGAACACTGAAGCTTTCTTT. It yields the protein CARSRGSDTRQSNTEAFF.

The rearrangement links TRBV28 to TRBJ1-2; D is possibly TRBD1 (6 bases). Trimming shortened V by 4 bases and J by 7 bases, and 13 bases separated the two germline ends. The germline CDR1 and CDR2 sequences are MDHEN and SYDVKM. The CDR3 loop spans 13 amino acids. Here the CDR3 reads CASSSQGLIGYTF. DNA for the CDR3: TGTGCCAGCAGTTCGCAGGGGCTCATTGGCTACACCTTC.

This clone was counted a single time. This chain joins TRBV27 and TRBJ2-3, with 9 bases aligning to TRBD1. The CDR3 runs 16 residues. V trimming: 2 bases; J trimming: 3 bases; junction bases outside the gene matches: 6. CDR1 MNHEY and CDR2 SMNVEV come from the germline V gene (reference sequence). Written as DNA, the CDR3 is TGTGCCAGCAGTTTAGTTGGGACAGGGCGTACAGATACGCAGTATTTT. Its translation is CASSLVGTGRTDTQYF.

The chain couples TRBV6-5 to TRBJ2-3, with D unclear. The V end lost 11 bases, the J end lost 0 bases, and 15 bases lay between the germline ends. The germline gives CDR1 MNHEY, CDR2 SVGAGI. The CDR3 loop spans 14 amino acids. Here the CDR3 DNA reads TGTGCCGCTCGAAGACACGTTAGCACAGATACGCAGTATTTT. It codes for CAARRHVSTDTQYF.

The chain uses TRBV4-1 and TRBJ1-2, with D maybe TRBD1 (5 bases). Germline V gene data show CDR1 as MGHRA and CDR2 as YSYEKL. V shed 4 bases and J shed 5 bases, with 14 bases lying between them. The CDR3 consists of 14 residues. CDR3: CASSPGLGGYGYTF. The DNA of the CDR3 is TGCGCCAGCAGCCCAGGGCTCGGGGGGTATGGCTACACCTTC.

V gene TRBV29-1 combines with J gene TRBJ1-2, with 12 bases lining up with TRBD1. The CDR3 is made up of 13 amino acids. J lost 7 bases, V lost 1 base, and 1 base had no gene match. In germline, CDR1 is SQVTM, CDR2 ANQGSEA. The CDR3 DNA sequence: TGCAGCGTTGAAGGGGGACAGGGGGCTGGCTACACCTTC. This codes for CSVEGGQGAGYTF.

The chain combines TRBV6-6 with TRBJ2-1; a possible D gene is TRBD1 (5 bases). The CDR3 is 12 amino acids. V gave up 11 bases and J gave up 10 bases, with 18 bases separating them. CDR1 is MNHNY, CDR2 SVGAGI, per germline (reference sequence). CDR3: CASGPAGPEQFF. CDR3 DNA sequence: TGTGCCTCAGGGCCAGCCGGCCCCGAGCAGTTCTTC.

The rearrangement joins TRBV6-5 to TRBJ1-2, with D possibly matching TRBD1 (6 bases). CDR3 length: 15 residues. Per germline, CDR1 MNHEY and CDR2 SVGAGI. Trimming removed 5 bases from V and 6 bases from J, with 19 bases in between. The CDR3 here is CASSSRGGRENGYTF. DNA for the CDR3: TGTGCCAGCAGTAGTCGTGGGGGCAGGGAGAATGGCTACACCTTC.

The genes are TRBV6-1 and TRBJ2-2; D perhaps matches TRBD1 (6 bases). CDR3 length equals 17 residues. Trimming stripped 2 bases from V and 8 bases from J, with 21 bases between. The germline gives CDR1 MNHNS, CDR2 SASEGT. CDR3 sequence: CASSEIGRGAWMGELFF. The CDR3 bases are TGTGCCAGCAGTGAAATCGGCAGGGGCGCTTGGATGGGGGAGCTGTTTTTT.

The CDR3 DNA follows: TGTGCCAGCAGGCAACAGGGGGGGTCCTACGAGCAGTACTTC. Translating it yields CASRQQGGSYEQYF. The V gene is TRBV2, the J gene TRBJ2-7; D may be TRBD1 (8 bases). Germline V gives CDR1 SNHLY, CDR2 FYNNEI. CDR3 length equals 14 residues. V lost 6 bases and J lost 1, with 13 bases in between.

The rearrangement links TRBV6-5 to TRBJ1-5; no clear D gene. V lost 5 bases to trimming and J lost 0 bases, with 11 bases between them. CDR3 size: 15 residues. The germline gives CDR1 MNHEY, CDR2 SVGAGI. The CDR3 sequence is CASSPQRSSNQPQHF. For the CDR3, the DNA is TGTGCCAGCAGTCCACAGAGAAGTAGCAATCAGCCCCAGCATTTT.

The DNA for the CDR3 is TGTGCCATCAGTGATCATCCAGGTGGGGCTATGAGCTCCTACGAGCAGTACTTC. As protein: CAISDHPGGAMSSYEQYF. The rearrangement joins TRBV10-3 to TRBJ2-7; TRBD1 is a possible D gene (5 bases). V shed 3 bases and J shed 0 bases, with 21 bases lying between them. The germline V gene encodes CDR1 ENHRY and CDR2 SYGVKD. This CDR3 is built from 18 residues.

The rearrangement joins TRBV7-9 to TRBJ2-3; 10 positions agree with TRBD1. There are 17 residues in the CDR3. Germline V gene sequence: CDR1 SEHNR, CDR2 FQNEAQ (reference sequence). V dropped 3 bases and J dropped 4; count of bases not matched to a gene: 10. CDR3 in amino acids: CASSLHSRDRGSDTQYF. Here the CDR3 DNA reads TGTGCCAGCAGCTTGCACTCCCGGGACAGGGGATCAGATACGCAGTATTTT.

This chain uses TRBV18 with TRBJ2-7, with D possibly matching TRBD1 (6 bases). The CDR3 is 12 amino acids. Germline V lookup: CDR1 KGHSH, CDR2 LQKENI. Trimming took off 5 bases at V and 4 bases at J, with 9 bases between the two ends. DNA of the CDR3: TGTGCCAGCTCAGGGGGCGGGTACGAGCAGTACTTC. This translates into CASSGGGYEQYF.

V and J are TRBV4-2 and TRBJ2-1, with TRBD2 matching 9 bases. Trimming at V came to 2 bases and at J to 10 bases, leaving 9 bases not matched to a gene. Germline CDR1 is LGHNA and CDR2 is YNFKEQ. There are 15 residues in the CDR3. The CDR3 region has the DNA TGTGCCAGCAGCCAAACCGCGGGGGGGCTCCAAGAGCAGTTCTTC. This gives the protein CASSQTAGGLQEQFF.

This sequence joins TRBV7-9 and TRBJ2-2; D is perhaps TRBD1 (6 bases). The CDR3 runs to 13 residues. The V gene's germline CDR1 is SEHNR and CDR2 FQNEAQ (reference sequence). V gave up 2 bases and J gave up 6 bases, with 7 bases separating them. This CDR3 reads CASSLTGPGELFF. The CDR3 coding sequence is TGTGCCAGCAGCTTAACAGGGCCCGGGGAGCTGTTTTTT. The full variable domain, in which reference TRBV7-9 and TRBJ2-2 provide the parts outside the CDR3, is DTGVSQNPRHKITKRGQNVTFRCDPISEHNRLYWYRQTLGQGPEFLTYFQNEAQLEKSRLLSDRFSAERPKGSFSTLEIQRTEQGDSAMYLCASSLTGPGELFFGEGSRLTVL.

This clone was counted a single time. V usage is TRBV2 and J usage is TRBJ2-3, with TRBD2 matching over 9 bases. Germline V gene lookup returns CDR1 SNHLY and CDR2 FYNNEI. This CDR3 contains 19 residues. Trimming at V came to 4 bases and at J to 7 bases, leaving 21 bases not matched to a gene. This CDR3 is CASSGETALASGNFYTQYF. The CDR3 DNA sequence: TGTGCCAGCAGTGGGGAGACGGCCTTGGCTAGCGGGAATTTTTATACGCAGTATTTT.